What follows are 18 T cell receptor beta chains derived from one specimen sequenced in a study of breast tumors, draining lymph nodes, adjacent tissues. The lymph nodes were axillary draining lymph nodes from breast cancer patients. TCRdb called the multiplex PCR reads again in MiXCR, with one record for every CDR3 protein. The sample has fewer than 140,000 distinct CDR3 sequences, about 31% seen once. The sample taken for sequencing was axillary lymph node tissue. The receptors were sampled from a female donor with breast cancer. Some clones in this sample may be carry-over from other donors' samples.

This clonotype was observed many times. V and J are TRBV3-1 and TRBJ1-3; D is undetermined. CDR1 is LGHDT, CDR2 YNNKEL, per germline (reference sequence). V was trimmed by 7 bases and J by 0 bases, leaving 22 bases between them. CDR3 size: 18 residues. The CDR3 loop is CASIGTAASLGSGNTIYF. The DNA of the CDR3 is TGTGCCAGCATAGGAACGGCCGCATCGCTGGGCTCTGGAAACACCATATATTTT. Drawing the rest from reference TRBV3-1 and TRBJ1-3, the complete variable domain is DTAVSQTPKYLVTQMGNDKSIKCEQNLGHDTMYWYKQDSKKFLKIMFSYNNKELIINETVPNRFSPKSPDKAHLNLHINSLELGDSAVYFCASIGTAASLGSGNTIYFGEGSWLTVV.

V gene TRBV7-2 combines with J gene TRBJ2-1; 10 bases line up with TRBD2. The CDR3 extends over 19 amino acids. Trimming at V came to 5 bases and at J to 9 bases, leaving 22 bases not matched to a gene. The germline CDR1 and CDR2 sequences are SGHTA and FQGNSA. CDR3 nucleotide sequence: TGTGCCAGCAGCAGTAGCGGGCCTAGCGGGAGTGGAACGTCACGTGAGCAGTTCTTC. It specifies CASSSSGPSGSGTSREQFF.

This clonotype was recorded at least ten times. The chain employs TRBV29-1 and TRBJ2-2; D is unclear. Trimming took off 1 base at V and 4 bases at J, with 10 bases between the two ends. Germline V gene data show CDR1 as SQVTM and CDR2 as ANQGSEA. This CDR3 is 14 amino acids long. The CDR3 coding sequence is TGCAGCGTTGAAGCCAGCCGTCTCACCGGGGAGCTGTTTTTT. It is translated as CSVEASRLTGELFF.

This CDR3 is CSADSGGTNEKLFF. CDR3 DNA sequence: TGCAGTGCTGACTCAGGGGGAACTAATGAAAAACTGTTTTTT. The chain has TRBV20-1 and TRBJ1-4; 7 bases are shared with TRBD1. The V segment lost 5 bases and the J segment 1 base; nucleotides outside the gene matches: 4. The CDR3 has 14 amino acids. Per germline, CDR1 DFQATT and CDR2 SNEGSKA (reference sequence).

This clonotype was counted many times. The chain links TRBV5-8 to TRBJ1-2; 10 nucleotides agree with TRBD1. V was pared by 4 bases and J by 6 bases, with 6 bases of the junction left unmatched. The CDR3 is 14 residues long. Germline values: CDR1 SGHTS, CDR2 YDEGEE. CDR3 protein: CASSAGQGQNGYTF. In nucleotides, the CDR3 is TGTGCCAGCAGCGCGGGACAGGGGCAAAATGGCTACACCTTC.

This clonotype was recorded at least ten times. CDR3: CASSLRLAGGHTQYF. In DNA form, the CDR3 reads TGTGCCAGCAGCCTCAGACTAGCGGGAGGGCATACGCAGTATTTT. V gene TRBV5-6 combines with J gene TRBJ2-3; TRBD2 aligns across 14 bases. The CDR3 contains 15 residues. V was pared by 4 bases and J by 7 bases, with 5 bases of the junction left unmatched. Germline V gene lookup returns CDR1 SGHDT and CDR2 YYEEEE.

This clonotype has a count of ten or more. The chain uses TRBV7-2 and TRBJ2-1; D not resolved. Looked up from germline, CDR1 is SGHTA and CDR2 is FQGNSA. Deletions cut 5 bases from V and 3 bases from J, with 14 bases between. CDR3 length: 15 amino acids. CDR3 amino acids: CASSSASSIYNEQFF. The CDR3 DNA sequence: TGTGCCAGCAGCAGCGCCTCTTCGATCTACAATGAGCAGTTCTTC.

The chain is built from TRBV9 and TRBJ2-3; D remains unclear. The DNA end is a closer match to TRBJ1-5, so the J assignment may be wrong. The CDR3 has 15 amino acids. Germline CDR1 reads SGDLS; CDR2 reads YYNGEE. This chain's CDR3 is CASSVQAGGLDTQHF. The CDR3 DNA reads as TGTGCCAGCAGCGTACAGGCGGGAGGGTTAGATACGCAGCATTTT.

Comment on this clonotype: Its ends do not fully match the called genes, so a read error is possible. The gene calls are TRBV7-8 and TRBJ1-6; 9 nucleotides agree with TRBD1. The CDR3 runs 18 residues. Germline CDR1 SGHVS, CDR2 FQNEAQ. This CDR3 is CAGSNTVGQGLDNPPLHF. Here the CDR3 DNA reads TGTGCCGGATCGAATACTGTCGGACAGGGGTTAGATAATCCACCCCTCCACTTT.

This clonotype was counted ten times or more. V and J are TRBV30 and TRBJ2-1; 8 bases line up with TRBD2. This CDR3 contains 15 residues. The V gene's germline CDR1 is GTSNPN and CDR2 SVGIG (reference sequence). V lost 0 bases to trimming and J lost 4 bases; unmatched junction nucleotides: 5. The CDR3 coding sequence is TGTGCCTGGAGTGTGGAGCGGGAGCTGTACAATGAGCAGTTCTTC. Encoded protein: CAWSVERELYNEQFF.

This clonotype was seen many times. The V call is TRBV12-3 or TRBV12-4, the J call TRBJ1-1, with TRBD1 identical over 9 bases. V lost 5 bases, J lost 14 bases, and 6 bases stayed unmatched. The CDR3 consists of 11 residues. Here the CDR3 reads CASSLSQGAFF. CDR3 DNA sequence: TGTGCCAGCAGTCTTTCACAGGGGGCGTTCTTT.

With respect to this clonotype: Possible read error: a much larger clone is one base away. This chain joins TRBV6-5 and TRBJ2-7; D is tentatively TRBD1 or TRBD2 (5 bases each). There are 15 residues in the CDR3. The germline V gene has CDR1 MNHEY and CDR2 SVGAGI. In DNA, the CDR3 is TGTGCCAGCAGTCACTCGGGGCAGGCCAACTACGGGCAGTACTTC. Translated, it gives CASSHSGQANYGQYF.

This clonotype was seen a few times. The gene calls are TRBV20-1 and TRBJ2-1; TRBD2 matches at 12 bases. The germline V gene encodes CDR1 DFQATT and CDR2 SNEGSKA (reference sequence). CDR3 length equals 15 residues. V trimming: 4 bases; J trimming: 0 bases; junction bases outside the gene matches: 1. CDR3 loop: CSAKGLAGSYNEQFF. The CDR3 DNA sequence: TGCAGTGCTAAGGGACTAGCGGGCTCCTACAATGAGCAGTTCTTC.

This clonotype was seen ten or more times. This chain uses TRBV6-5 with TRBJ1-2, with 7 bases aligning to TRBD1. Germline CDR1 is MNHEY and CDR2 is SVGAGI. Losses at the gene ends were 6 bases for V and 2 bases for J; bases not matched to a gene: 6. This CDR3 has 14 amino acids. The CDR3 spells CASRPTGKNYGYTF. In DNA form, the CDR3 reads TGTGCCAGCAGACCGACAGGGAAGAACTATGGCTACACCTTC.

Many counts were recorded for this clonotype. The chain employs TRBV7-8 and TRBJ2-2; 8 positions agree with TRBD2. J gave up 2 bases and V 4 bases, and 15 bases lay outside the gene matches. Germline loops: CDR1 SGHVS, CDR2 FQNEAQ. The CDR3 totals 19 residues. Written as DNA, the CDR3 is TGTGCCAGCAGCTCATTTCGGGGGGGCCAGCCCAAAAACACCGGGGAGCTGTTTTTT. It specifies CASSSFRGGQPKNTGELFF.

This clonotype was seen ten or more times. In nucleotides, the CDR3 is TGTGCCAGGGATCAGCCCCAGCATTTT. Translated, it gives CARDQPQHF. The chain joins TRBV6-1 to TRBJ1-5; D call uncertain. Trimming took 9 bases from V and 5 from J, leaving 2 bases between them. CDR3 length: 9 amino acids. Germline V gene lookup returns CDR1 MNHNS and CDR2 SASEGT.

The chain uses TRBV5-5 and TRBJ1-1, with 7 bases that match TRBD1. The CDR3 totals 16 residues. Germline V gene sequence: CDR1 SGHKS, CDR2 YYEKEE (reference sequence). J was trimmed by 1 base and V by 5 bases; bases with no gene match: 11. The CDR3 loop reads CASSRDSQSSNTEAFF. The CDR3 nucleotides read TGTGCCAGCAGTAGGGACAGCCAAAGTTCGAACACTGAAGCTTTCTTT.

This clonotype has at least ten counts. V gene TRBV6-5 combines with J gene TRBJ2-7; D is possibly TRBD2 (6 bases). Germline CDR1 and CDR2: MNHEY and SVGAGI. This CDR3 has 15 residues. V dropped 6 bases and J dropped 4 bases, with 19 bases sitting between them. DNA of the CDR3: TGTGCCAGCAGGCCGGGGAGGAAAGGGCCATACGAGCAGTACTTC. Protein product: CASRPGRKGPYEQYF.